The 18 T cell receptor beta chains below all came from one sample that was sequenced in a study of vaccination and CD4 T cells after COVID-19. Oncomine TCR Beta short-read sequencing was applied to DNA from cultured CD4+ T cells. In TCRdb, the PCR reads were re-called with MiXCR into one record per CDR3 protein. Of 7,000 to 9,500 distinct CDR3 sequences in the sample, under 65% were seen once. Their recognized antigens are unknown. Regarding treatment: roughly 10-day PBMC culture with coronavirus spike peptide pools or control peptides (ViraFEST assay). The starting material was cultured CD4+ T cells from blood, obtained after SARS-CoV-2 vaccination. Receptors were obtained from a human donor with COVID-19.

This chain connects TRBV15 to TRBJ2-7; 7 bases match TRBD2. The V and J ends lost 3 bases and 5 bases, in that order; junction bases with no gene match: 13. Germline-derived CDR1 and CDR2 are LNHNV and YYDKDF (reference sequence). CDR3 length equals 16 residues. The CDR3 DNA is TGTGCCACCAGCAGGGACTTAGGACTAGTTGCGGACGAGCAGTACTTC. Its protein is CATSRDLGLVADEQYF.

This clonotype has just one count. The CDR3 nucleotides are TGTGCCAGCAGTGTTGGGCAGAACTATGGCTACACCTTC. Protein sequence: CASSVGQNYGYTF. The rearrangement joins TRBV6-1 to TRBJ1-2, with unresolved D. The CDR3 sequence is 13 residues long. V lost 4 bases, J lost 2 bases, and 8 bases lay in between. Germline V gene data show CDR1 as MNHNS and CDR2 as SASEGT.

This sequence joins TRBV6-2 or TRBV6-3 and TRBJ2-3; D may be TRBD1 or TRBD2 (6 bases each). V gave up 8 bases and J gave up 3 bases, with 18 bases separating them. The CDR3 has 15 amino acids. Germline CDR1 reads MNHEY; CDR2 reads SVGEGT. The CDR3 spells CASSFDGGRTDTQYF. In nucleotides, the CDR3 is TGTGCCAGCTCCTTCGATGGGGGGCGTACAGATACGCAGTATTTT.

The chain is built from TRBV7-2 and TRBJ1-2, with 7 bases fitting TRBD1. Germline lookup yields CDR1 SGHTA and CDR2 FQGNSA. The CDR3 has 15 amino acids. With V trimmed by 5 bases and J by 6 bases, 12 bases remained unmatched. Written as DNA, the CDR3 is TGTGCCAGCAGCAAGAGGGGGCAGACCGGGCATGGCTACACCTTC. Translated, it gives CASSKRGQTGHGYTF.

This clonotype was detected once. The chain uses TRBV12-3 or TRBV12-4 and TRBJ1-2; D uncertain. CDR3 length: 15 amino acids. Trimming pared 1 base from V and 4 bases from J, leaving 13 bases between. The CDR3 reads CASSLVAGGTYGYTF. CDR3 nucleotides: TGTGCCAGCAGTTTAGTGGCAGGTGGTACCTATGGCTACACCTTC.

The gene calls are TRBV6-5 and TRBJ1-1, with no clear D. The CDR3 contains 13 residues. V was cut by 4 bases and J by 2 bases, with 8 bases left in between. Per the germline V gene, CDR1 is MNHEY and CDR2 is SVGAGI. The CDR3 loop reads CASSSTGNTEAFF. The CDR3 DNA is TGTGCCAGCAGTTCGACGGGTAACACTGAAGCTTTCTTT.

This clonotype showed up just a few times. The J gene is TRBJ1-2, the V gene TRBV20-1; 7 bases fit TRBD1. V lost 5 bases, J lost 4 bases, and 7 bases stayed unmatched. Germline V gene data show CDR1 as DFQATT and CDR2 as SNEGSKA (reference sequence). The CDR3 contains 13 residues. CDR3 loop: CSAYGQVAYGYTF. The CDR3 DNA is TGCAGTGCTTACGGACAGGTAGCCTATGGCTACACCTTC.

The rearrangement links TRBV27 to TRBJ2-3; the D gene is possibly TRBD2 (6 bases). Trimming removed 1 base from V and 2 bases from J, with 10 bases in between. This CDR3 comprises 15 residues. Germline loops: CDR1 MNHEY, CDR2 SMNVEV (reference sequence). The CDR3 coding sequence is TGTGCCAGCAGTTTATACGGGGGAATCACAGATACGCAGTATTTT. Amino acid sequence: CASSLYGGITDTQYF.

J is TRBJ2-3 and V is TRBV20-1, with D perhaps TRBD2 (5 bases). The CDR3 runs 15 residues. The germline V gene encodes CDR1 DFQATT and CDR2 SNEGSKA (reference sequence). V lost 6 bases and J lost 4, with 20 bases in between. In nucleotides, the CDR3 is TGCAGTGCAGAGCCGGGGAGAGCCCGCGCAGATACGCAGTATTTT. Its protein product is CSAEPGRARADTQYF.

Only a few counts were recorded for this clonotype. In nucleotides, the CDR3 is TGTGCCAGCAGTTTGCAGGGGTTAGGGCTCACTGAAGCTTTCTTT. Residues: CASSLQGLGLTEAFF. The rearrangement joins TRBV6-5 to TRBJ1-1; D possibly corresponds to TRBD1 (6 bases). The CDR3 loop spans 15 amino acids. The V end lost 4 bases, the J end lost 4 bases, and 16 bases lay between the germline ends. CDR1 is MNHEY, CDR2 SVGAGI, per germline.

The V gene is TRBV10-3, the J gene TRBJ1-5; the match to TRBD1 covers 10 bases. The CDR3 runs 15 residues. Unmatched junction bases numbered 7, after V lost 5 bases and J lost 6 bases. Germline CDR1 and CDR2: ENHRY and SYGVKD. CDR3 sequence: CAISNRQGAGQPQHF. CDR3 nucleotides: TGTGCCATCAGTAACCGACAGGGGGCTGGTCAGCCCCAGCATTTT.

This clonotype was picked up one time. The chain joins TRBV7-2 to TRBJ2-3; 14 positions agree with TRBD2. Trimming cost V 3 bases and J 4 bases; bases outside gene matches: 3. The CDR3 extends over 16 amino acids. Germline V CDR1 and CDR2: SGHTA, FQGNSA. CDR3 nucleotide sequence: TGTGCCAGCAGCTTGACTAGCGGGGGGGCCGCAGATACGCAGTATTTT. Translated, it gives CASSLTSGGAADTQYF.

This chain links TRBV2 with TRBJ1-2; D not resolved. The CDR3 is made up of 10 amino acids. With 4 bases removed from V and 9 bases from J, the gap between germline ends came to 6 bases. The germline V gene encodes CDR1 SNHLY and CDR2 FYNNEI. CDR3 residues: CASSALSYTF. CDR3 nucleotide sequence: TGTGCCAGCAGTGCTCTGAGCTACACCTTC.

In the case of this clonotype: Relative to the germline gene, one junction end is altered; a read error may explain this. The chain couples TRBV6-1 to TRBJ1-2, with 9 bases fitting TRBD1. The CDR3 runs to 14 residues. Germline V gene data show CDR1 as MNHNS and CDR2 as SASEGT. This chain's CDR3 is CASSGGTGSYGHTF. The CDR3 DNA follows: TGTGCCAGCAGTGGCGGGACAGGGAGCTATGGCCACACCTTC.

This clonotype has only a few counts. The chain combines TRBV11-2 with TRBJ2-5; 8 bases agree with TRBD2. The length of the CDR3 is 14 residues. V gave up 6 bases and J gave up 4 bases; unmatched junction bases: 7. CDR1 and CDR2 from the germline V gene are SGHAT and FQNNGV. The CDR3 DNA is TGTGCCAGCAGTCTAGGCGGGGGGACAGAGACCCAGTACTTC. This gives the protein CASSLGGGTETQYF. The full variable domain, completed using reference TRBV11-2 and TRBJ2-5, is EAGVAQSPRYKIIEKRQSVAFWCNPISGHATLYWYQQILGQGPKLLIQFQNNGVVDDSQLPKDRFSAERLKGVDSTLKIQPAKLEDSAVYLCASSLGGGTETQYFGPGTRLLVL.

V is TRBV6-1 and J is TRBJ1-6; D might be TRBD1 (6 bases). CDR1 and CDR2 (germline): MNHNS, SASEGT. The ends were cut back, 7 bases at V and 0 bases at J, with 10 bases in the middle. The length of the CDR3 is 15 residues. CDR3 protein: CASIPDSSYNSPLHF. CDR3 nucleotide sequence: TGTGCCAGCATACCGGACAGCTCCTATAATTCACCCCTCCACTTT.

In this sample, this clonotype turned up a few times. The V call is TRBV6-4, the J call TRBJ2-5, with D tentatively TRBD1 or TRBD2 (5 bases each). This CDR3 has 15 residues. Germline assignment: CDR1 MRHNA and CDR2 SNTAGT. V dropped 4 bases and J dropped 2 bases, with 14 bases sitting between them. DNA of the CDR3: TGTGCCAGCAGTGGTAATCCGGGGCGGCAAGAGACCCAGTACTTC. Protein sequence: CASSGNPGRQETQYF.

The chain recombines TRBV7-8 with TRBJ1-3, with 8 bases fitting TRBD1. V lost 8 bases to trimming and J lost 3 bases; unmatched junction nucleotides: 6. The CDR3 consists of 14 residues. Germline CDR1 and CDR2: SGHVS and FQNEAQ. CDR3 DNA sequence: TGTGCCAGCGTGGACAGGGTTGGTGGAAACACCATATATTTT. Residues: CASVDRVGGNTIYF.